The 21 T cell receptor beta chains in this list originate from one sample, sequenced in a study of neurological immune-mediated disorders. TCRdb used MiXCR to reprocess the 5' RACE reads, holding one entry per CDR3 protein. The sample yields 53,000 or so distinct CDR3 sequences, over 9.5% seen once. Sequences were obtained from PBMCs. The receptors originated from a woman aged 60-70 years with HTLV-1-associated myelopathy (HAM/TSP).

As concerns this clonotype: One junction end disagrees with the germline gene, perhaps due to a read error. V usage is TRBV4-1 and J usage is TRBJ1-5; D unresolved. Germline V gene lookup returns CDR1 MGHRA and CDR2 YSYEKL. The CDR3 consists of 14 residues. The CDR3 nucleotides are TGCGCCATCAGCCAAGATGGGTCCGGTTCGCCCCAGCATTTT. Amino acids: CAISQDGSGSPQHF.

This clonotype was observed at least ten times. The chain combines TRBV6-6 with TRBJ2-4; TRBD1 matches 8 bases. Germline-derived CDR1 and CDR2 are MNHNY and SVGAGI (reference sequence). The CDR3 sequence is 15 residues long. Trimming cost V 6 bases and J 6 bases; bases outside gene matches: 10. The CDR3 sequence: CASRKGQAALNIQYF. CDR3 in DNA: TGTGCCAGCAGAAAGGGACAGGCCGCCCTAAACATTCAGTACTTC.

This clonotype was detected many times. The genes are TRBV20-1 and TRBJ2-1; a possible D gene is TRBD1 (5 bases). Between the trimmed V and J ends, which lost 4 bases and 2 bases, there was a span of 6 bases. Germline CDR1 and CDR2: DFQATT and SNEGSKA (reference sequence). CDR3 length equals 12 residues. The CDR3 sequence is CSAKGAYNEQFF. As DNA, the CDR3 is TGCAGTGCTAAAGGGGCCTACAATGAGCAGTTCTTC.

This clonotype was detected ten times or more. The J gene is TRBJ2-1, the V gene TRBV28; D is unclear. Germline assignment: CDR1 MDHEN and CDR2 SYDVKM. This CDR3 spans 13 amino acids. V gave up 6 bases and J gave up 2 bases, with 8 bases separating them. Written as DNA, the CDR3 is TGTGCCAGCAGCCCGCGGACCTACAATGAGCAGTTCTTC. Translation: CASSPRTYNEQFF.

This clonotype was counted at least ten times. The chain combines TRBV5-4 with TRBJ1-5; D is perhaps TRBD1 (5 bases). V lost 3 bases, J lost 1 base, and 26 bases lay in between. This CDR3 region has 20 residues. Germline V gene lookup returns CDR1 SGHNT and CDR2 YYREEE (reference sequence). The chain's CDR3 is CASSWAELLKGQVSNQPQHF. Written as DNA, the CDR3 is TGTGCCAGCAGCTGGGCCGAACTCCTGAAAGGACAAGTGAGCAATCAGCCCCAGCATTTT.

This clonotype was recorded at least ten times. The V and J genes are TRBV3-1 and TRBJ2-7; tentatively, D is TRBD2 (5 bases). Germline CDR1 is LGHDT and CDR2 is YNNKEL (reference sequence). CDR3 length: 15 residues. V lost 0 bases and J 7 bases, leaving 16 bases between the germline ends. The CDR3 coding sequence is TGTGCCAGCAGCCAAGATAATAAAGCGGCTTGGGAGCAGTACTTC. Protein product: CASSQDNKAAWEQYF.

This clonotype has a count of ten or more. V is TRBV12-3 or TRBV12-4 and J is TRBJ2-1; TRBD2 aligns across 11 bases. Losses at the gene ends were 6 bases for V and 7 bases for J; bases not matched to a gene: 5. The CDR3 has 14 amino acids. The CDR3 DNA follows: TGTGCCAGCAGCACTAGCGGGAGTTGGAATGAGCAGTTCTTC. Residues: CASSTSGSWNEQFF.

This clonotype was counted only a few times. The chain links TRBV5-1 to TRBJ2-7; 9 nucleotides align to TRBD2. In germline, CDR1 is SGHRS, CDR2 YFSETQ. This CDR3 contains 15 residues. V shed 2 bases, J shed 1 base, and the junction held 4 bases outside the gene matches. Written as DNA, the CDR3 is TGCGCCAGCAGCTTAAGACTAGCGGAGTCCTACGAGCAGTACTTC. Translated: CASSLRLAESYEQYF.

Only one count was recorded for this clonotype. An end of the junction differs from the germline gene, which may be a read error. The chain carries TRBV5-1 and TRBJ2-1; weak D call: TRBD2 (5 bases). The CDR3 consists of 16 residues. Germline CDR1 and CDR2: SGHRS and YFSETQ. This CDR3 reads CASSLVAGTTYYEQFF. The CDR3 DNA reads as TGCGCCAGCAGCTTGGTTGCGGGTACGACCTACTATGAGCAGTTCTTC.

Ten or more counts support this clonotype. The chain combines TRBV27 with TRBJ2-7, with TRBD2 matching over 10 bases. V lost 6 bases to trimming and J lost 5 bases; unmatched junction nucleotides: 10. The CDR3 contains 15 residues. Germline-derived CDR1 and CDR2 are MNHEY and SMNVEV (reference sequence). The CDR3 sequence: CASSSTPSGSNEQYF. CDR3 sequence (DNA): TGTGCCAGCAGCTCGACACCTAGCGGGAGCAACGAGCAGTACTTC.

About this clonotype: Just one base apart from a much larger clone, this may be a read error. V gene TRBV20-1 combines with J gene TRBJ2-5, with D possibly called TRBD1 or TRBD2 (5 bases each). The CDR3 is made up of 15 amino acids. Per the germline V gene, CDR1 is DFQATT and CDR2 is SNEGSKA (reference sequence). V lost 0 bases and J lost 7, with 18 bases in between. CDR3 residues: CSARDQRGWASTQYF. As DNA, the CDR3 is TGCAGTGCTAGAGATCAGAGGGGCTGGGCGTCGACCCAGTACTTC.

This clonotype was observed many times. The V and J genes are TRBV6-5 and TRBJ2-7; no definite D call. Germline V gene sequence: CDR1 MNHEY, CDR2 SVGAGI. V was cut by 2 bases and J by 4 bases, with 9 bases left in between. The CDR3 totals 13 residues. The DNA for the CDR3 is TGTGCCAGCAGTTACAGGGTTCAGTACGAGCAGTACTTC. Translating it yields CASSYRVQYEQYF.

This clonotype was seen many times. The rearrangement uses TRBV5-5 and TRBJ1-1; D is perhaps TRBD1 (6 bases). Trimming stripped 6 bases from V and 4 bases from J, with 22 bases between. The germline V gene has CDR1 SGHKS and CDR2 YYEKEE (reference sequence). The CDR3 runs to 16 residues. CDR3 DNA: TGTGCCAGCACGCGCCGCGGGGGGGGCTTGGGCACTGAAGCTTTCTTT. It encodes CASTRRGGGLGTEAFF.

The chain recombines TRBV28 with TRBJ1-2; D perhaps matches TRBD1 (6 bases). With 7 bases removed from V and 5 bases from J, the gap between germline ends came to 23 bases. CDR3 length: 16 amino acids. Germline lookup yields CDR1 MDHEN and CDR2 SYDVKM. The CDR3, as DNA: TGTGCCAGCATTTCAGCAGCCGGGACATGGAAATATGGCTACACCTTC. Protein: CASISAAGTWKYGYTF.

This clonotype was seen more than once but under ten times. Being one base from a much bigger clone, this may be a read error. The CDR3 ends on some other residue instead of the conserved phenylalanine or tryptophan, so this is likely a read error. In DNA form, the CDR3 reads TGTGCCAGCAGCTCCAAGTTGGGGGCTTTCCTT. This translates into CASSSKLGAFL. The chain links TRBV7-2 to TRBJ1-1; D gene uncertain. The CDR3 contains 11 residues. V lost 4 bases and J 11 bases, leaving 11 bases between the germline ends. Germline CDR1 and CDR2: SGHTA and FQGNSA.

In DNA, the CDR3 is TGCAGTGCCCCCGACGCCCCTTTGAGCGGGTTCAATGAGCAGTTCTTC. Translation: CSAPDAPLSGFNEQFF. The V gene is TRBV20-1, the J gene TRBJ2-1; weak D call: TRBD2 (6 bases). V lost 6 bases and J lost 6, with 24 bases in between. The CDR3 totals 16 residues. CDR1 is DFQATT and CDR2 is SNEGSKA in the germline V gene (reference sequence).

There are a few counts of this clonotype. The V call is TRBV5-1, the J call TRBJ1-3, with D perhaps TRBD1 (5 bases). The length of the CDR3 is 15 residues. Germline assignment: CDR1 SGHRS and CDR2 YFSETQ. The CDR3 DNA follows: TGCTCCATTTTCATCGGGGGAGTAGCTGGAAACACCATATATTTT. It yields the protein CSIFIGGVAGNTIYF.

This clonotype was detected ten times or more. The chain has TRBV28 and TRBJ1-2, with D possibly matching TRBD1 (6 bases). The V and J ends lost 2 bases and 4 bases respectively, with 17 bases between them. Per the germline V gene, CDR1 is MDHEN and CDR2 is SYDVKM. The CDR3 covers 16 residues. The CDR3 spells CASSLGGALTSYGYTF. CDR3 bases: TGTGCCAGCAGTTTAGGGGGGGCTCTTACTTCCTATGGCTACACCTTC.

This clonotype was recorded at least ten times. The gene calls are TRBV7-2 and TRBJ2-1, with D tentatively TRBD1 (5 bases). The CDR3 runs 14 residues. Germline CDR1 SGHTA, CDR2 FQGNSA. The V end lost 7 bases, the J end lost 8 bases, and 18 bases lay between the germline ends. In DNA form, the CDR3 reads TGTGCCAGCACCGTCCAGGGTCCTTTGGATGAGCAGTTCTTC. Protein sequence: CASTVQGPLDEQFF.

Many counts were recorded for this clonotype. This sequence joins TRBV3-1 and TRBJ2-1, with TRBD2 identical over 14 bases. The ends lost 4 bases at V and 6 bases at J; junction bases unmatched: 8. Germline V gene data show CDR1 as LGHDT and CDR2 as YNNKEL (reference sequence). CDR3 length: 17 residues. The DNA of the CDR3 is TGTGCCAGCAGCCGGGCCCAAGGGACTAGCGGGAGCAATGAGCAGTTCTTC. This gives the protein CASSRAQGTSGSNEQFF.

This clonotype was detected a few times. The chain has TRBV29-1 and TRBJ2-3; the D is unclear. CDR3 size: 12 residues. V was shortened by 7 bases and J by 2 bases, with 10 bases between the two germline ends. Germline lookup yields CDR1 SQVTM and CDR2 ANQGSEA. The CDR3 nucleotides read TGCAGCGCTCTGGAGAACACAGATACGCAGTATTTT. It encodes CSALENTDTQYF.